The rows below give T cell receptor beta chains drawn from one sample of a study of blood T cells in healthy people across ages. TCRdb analysed the 5' RACE reads with MiXCR anew, one entry per CDR3 protein. Of about 1.6 million distinct CDR3 sequences in the sample, about 35% were seen once. Input material: blood. The receptor source for this set is a woman younger than 45 in good health. Each CDR3 is given with its conserved first and last residue.

V,J,CDR3
TRBV14,TRBJ1-4,CASSQGGQIFRLLPEKLFF
TRBV21-1,TRBJ2-1,CASSEGRRGASYNEQFF
TRBV3-1,TRBJ1-2,CASSQDRNLPYGYTF
TRBV7-9,TRBJ2-5,CASSFIDRGYF
TRBV7-9,TRBJ2-7,CASSLDVSSYEQYF
TRBV15,TRBJ2-1,CATSTLPSGPSSHEQFF
TRBV6-4,TRBJ1-2,CASSDSTGFYGYTF
TRBV11-1,TRBJ2-7,CASRRGSTNEQYF
TRBV27,TRBJ2-2,CASSFGWATANTGELFF
TRBV3-1,TRBJ1-1,CASSLGQGQETEAFF
TRBV20-1,TRBJ2-6,CSASGGANVLTF
TRBV10-3,TRBJ2-3,CAISEQNSGSVTDTQYF
TRBV20-1,TRBJ2-5,CSAPGLAGGISQDETQYF
TRBV30,TRBJ2-7,CAWRDRGSYEQYF
TRBV7-9,TRBJ2-3,CASTSTIAGGPNQDTDTQYF
TRBV5-1,TRBJ2-7,CASSLGIPHEQYF
TRBV5-1,TRBJ1-1,CASSVDNTEAFF
TRBV5-1,TRBJ2-3,CASSFVGDSTDTQYF
TRBV7-9,TRBJ1-2,CASSSEQGALYGYTF
TRBV12-3/TRBV12-4,TRBJ1-2,CASSYGTGANYGYTF
TRBV5-5,TRBJ2-7,CASSLPGQEIYEQYF
TRBV15,TRBJ2-1,CATSGEGERPSYNEQFF
TRBV3-1,TRBJ2-7,CASSQDPGRSYEQYF
TRBV7-7,TRBJ1-1,CASSLERRVDAFF
TRBV28,.,CASSPQGPRGEQYF
TRBV6-2/TRBV6-3,TRBJ2-3,CASSYRTADTQYF
TRBV7-9,TRBJ2-2,CASSARENTGELFF
TRBV5-1,TRBJ2-2,CASSLEGIMHTGELFF
TRBV7-9,TRBJ1-2,CASSPGTARDGYTF
TRBV6-1,TRBJ1-5,CASSEVVKQPQHF
TRBV9,TRBJ2-3,CASSVHGASTDMQYF
TRBV3-1,TRBJ2-3,CASSRGTSGADTQYF
TRBV27,TRBJ2-7,CASSLTDRGPYEQYF
TRBV7-9,TRBJ2-3,CASSYAGTGVSDTQYF
TRBV7-9,TRBJ2-7,CASSLREEIQYF
TRBV3-1,TRBJ2-7,CASSQLPYEQYF
TRBV15,TRBJ2-2,CATSRDYTELTGELFF
TRBV24-1,TRBJ2-1,CATSVDGPGDEQFF
TRBV6-5,TRBJ2-1,CASTRTSGPDEQFF
TRBV6-2/TRBV6-3,TRBJ2-7,CASSYARGSGRKSYEQYF
TRBV6-2/TRBV6-3,TRBJ2-3,CASSYSGAGGPTDTQYF
TRBV5-4,TRBJ2-7,CASSYSGTSGMEQYF
TRBV20-1,.,CSARDPTIYEQYF
TRBV3-1,TRBJ1-6,CASSQRGAQTWGNSPLHF
TRBV28,TRBJ2-3,CASNSVGGTSGPDTRYF
TRBV20-1,TRBJ1-4,CNAFSGTTNEKLFF
TRBV7-2,TRBJ2-1,CASSSTSGTLNEQFF
TRBV28,TRBJ2-7,CASSRGGSGTGLNEQYF
TRBV5-1,TRBJ2-1,CASSFGQGYEQFF
TRBV6-6,TRBJ2-1,CASSYSTAGVENEQFF
TRBV29-1,TRBJ2-7,CSGTSGGNEQYF
TRBV20-1,.,CSATDSGRKYNEQYF
TRBV20-1,TRBJ2-1,CSASGTYNEQFF
TRBV11-1,.,CASSSNIRAAAAQYEQYF
TRBV15,TRBJ2-5,CATSRDRPSAGETQYF